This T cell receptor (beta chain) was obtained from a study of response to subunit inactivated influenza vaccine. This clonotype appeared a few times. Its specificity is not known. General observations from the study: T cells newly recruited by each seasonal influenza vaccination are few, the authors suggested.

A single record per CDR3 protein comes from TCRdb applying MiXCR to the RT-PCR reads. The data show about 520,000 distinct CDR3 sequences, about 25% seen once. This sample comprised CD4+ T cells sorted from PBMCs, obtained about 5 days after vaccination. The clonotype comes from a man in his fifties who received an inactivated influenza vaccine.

CDR3 nucleotides: TGTGCCAGCAGACCTCCCGGGACTAGAATCTACGAGCAGTACTTC. It encodes CASRPPGTRIYEQYF. The rearrangement links TRBV7-2 to TRBJ2-7; TRBD2 aligns across 8 bases. V shed 6 bases and J 3 bases; nucleotides not matched to a gene: 10. The CDR3 extends over 15 amino acids. CDR1 and CDR2 (germline): SGHTA, FQGNSA.